The clone carrying this TCR beta chain was seen more than once but under ten times. Its antigen is unidentified. Sequenced by immunoSEQ multiplex PCR; TCRdb stores in-frame clones only, minus some. The table has approximately 150,000 clones, around nine tenths seen once. V lost 7 bases and J lost 6, with 18 bases in between. There are 14 residues in the CDR3. Germline CDR1 is LNHDA and CDR2 is SQIVND (reference sequence). The data originate from a study of T cell responses to AZD1222 COVID-19 vaccine. Notes on the study in general: Spike-specific TCR breadth and depth grew following two AZD1222 doses. The reported proportion of spike-specific TCRs targeting unmutated variant regions was nearly half. Repertoires were obtained solely post-peak T cell response.

Sequenced here: peripheral blood, sampled on day 0 of AZD1222 vaccination. The TCR originated in an adult in good health. The rearrangement joins TRBV19 to TRBJ1-2, with D hard to call. CDR3 bases: TGTGCCAGTACCCCCCCTTGGCAGCAACATGGCTACACCTTC. It yields the protein CASTPPWQQHGYTF.